The rows below give T cell receptor beta chains drawn from one sample of a study of naive and memory T cell subsets. TCRdb re-called the UMI-ligation and nested PCR reads with MiXCR, one entry per CDR3 protein. Altogether approximately 100,000 distinct CDR3 sequences are present, roughly 14% being singletons, with the ten largest covering approximately 2.6%. Sequences were obtained from naive CD8+ T cells from blood. These receptors came from a human donor in good health. Each CDR3 is given with its conserved first and last residue. The order of the fields is clone size, D gene, J gene, V gene, CDR3 protein, CDR3 DNA. D genes are given only for firm matches. Size tells how often a clone was seen (once, few, many) or the class of an expanded clone, and some rows leave it out.

abundance: NA
d_gene: TRBD2
j_gene: TRBJ2-7
v_gene: TRBV30
CDR3aa: CAWSVAWLAAEQYF
CDR3nt: TGTGCCTGGAGTGTAGCTTGGCTAGCGGCCGAGCAGTACTTC

abundance: few
d_gene: TRBD1
j_gene: TRBJ2-1
v_gene: TRBV28
CDR3aa: CASWDRSSNEQFF
CDR3nt: TGTGCCAGCTGGGACAGGTCATCAAATGAGCAGTTCTTC

abundance: few
d_gene: NA
j_gene: TRBJ1-1
v_gene: TRBV6-2/TRBV6-3
CDR3aa: CASRSPAFF
CDR3nt: TGTGCCAGCAGATCCCCAGCTTTCTTT

abundance: NA
d_gene: NA
j_gene: TRBJ2-1
v_gene: TRBV19
CDR3aa: CASSIDPVYNEQFF
CDR3nt: TGTGCCAGTAGTATAGACCCAGTCTACAATGAGCAGTTCTTC

abundance: NA
d_gene: TRBD2
j_gene: TRBJ2-1
v_gene: TRBV30
CDR3aa: CAWSSGTSKEQFF
CDR3nt: TGTGCCTGGAGCTCAGGGACTAGCAAAGAGCAGTTCTTC

abundance: many
d_gene: NA
j_gene: TRBJ2-7
v_gene: TRBV27
CDR3aa: CASRPEPHPIEEQYF
CDR3nt: TGTGCCAGCAGACCAGAACCACACCCGATTGAGGAGCAGTACTTC

abundance: many
d_gene: NA
j_gene: TRBJ2-1
v_gene: TRBV14
CDR3aa: CASSPAISFYLVGNEQFF
CDR3nt: TGTGCCAGCAGCCCGGCGATCTCGTTCTACCTTGTGGGCAATGAGCAGTTCTTC

abundance: NA
d_gene: NA
j_gene: TRBJ2-1
v_gene: TRBV13
CDR3aa: CASSHNSVAFLRSYNEQFF
CDR3nt: TGTGCCAGCAGCCATAATTCAGTTGCCTTTTTGAGGTCCTACAATGAGCAGTTCTTC

abundance: NA
d_gene: NA
j_gene: TRBJ2-2
v_gene: TRBV10-3
CDR3aa: CAISDWAENTGELFF
CDR3nt: TGTGCCATCAGTGATTGGGCAGAAAACACCGGGGAGCTGTTTTTT

abundance: NA
d_gene: NA
j_gene: TRBJ2-7
v_gene: TRBV24-1
CDR3aa: CATSGFNFAGSYEQYF
CDR3nt: TGTGCCACCAGTGGGTTTAACTTCGCAGGTTCCTACGAGCAGTACTTC

abundance: NA
d_gene: NA
j_gene: TRBJ2-5
v_gene: TRBV4-3
CDR3aa: CASSQKLNRVETQYF
CDR3nt: TGCGCCAGCAGCCAGAAACTGAACAGGGTCGAGACCCAGTACTTC

abundance: few
d_gene: NA
j_gene: TRBJ2-7
v_gene: TRBV29-1
CDR3aa: CSALVDSHEQYF
CDR3nt: TGCAGCGCCCTGGTTGACAGCCACGAGCAGTACTTC

abundance: NA
d_gene: NA
j_gene: TRBJ1-1
v_gene: TRBV27
CDR3aa: CASSLRGFGTEAFF
CDR3nt: TGTGCCAGCAGTTTAAGAGGGTTCGGCACTGAAGCTTTCTTT

abundance: NA
d_gene: TRBD1
j_gene: TRBJ1-4
v_gene: TRBV11-2
CDR3aa: CASSSADTPGQEGEKLFF
CDR3nt: TGTGCCAGCAGCTCCGCTGACACCCCGGGACAGGAAGGCGAAAAACTGTTTTTT

abundance: NA
d_gene: NA
j_gene: TRBJ2-7
v_gene: TRBV2
CDR3aa: CATVSSYEQYF
CDR3nt: TGTGCCACCGTAAGCTCCTACGAGCAGTACTTC

abundance: many
d_gene: NA
j_gene: TRBJ2-1
v_gene: TRBV5-6
CDR3aa: CASSYTAGLLSYNEQFF
CDR3nt: TGTGCCAGCAGCTATACGGCGGGGCTACTCTCCTACAATGAGCAGTTCTTC

abundance: NA
d_gene: NA
j_gene: TRBJ1-1
v_gene: TRBV6-5
CDR3aa: CASGRTMNTEAFF
CDR3nt: TGTGCCAGTGGACGGACCATGAACACTGAAGCTTTCTTT

abundance: many
d_gene: TRBD2
j_gene: TRBJ2-7
v_gene: TRBV24-1
CDR3aa: CATRRAGPYEQYF
CDR3nt: TGTGCCACCAGAAGAGCGGGACCCTACGAGCAGTACTTC

abundance: many
d_gene: NA
j_gene: TRBJ2-7
v_gene: TRBV7-2
CDR3aa: CASSPAGGPPYEQYF
CDR3nt: TGTGCCAGCAGCCCCGCCGGGGGGCCACCCTACGAGCAGTACTTC

abundance: few
d_gene: TRBD1
j_gene: TRBJ2-7
v_gene: TRBV29-1
CDR3aa: CSVVPGTGGYEQYF
CDR3nt: TGCAGCGTTGTACCCGGGACAGGGGGCTACGAGCAGTACTTC

abundance: many
d_gene: TRBD2
j_gene: TRBJ2-1
v_gene: TRBV7-9
CDR3aa: CASSLVLAGGNEQFF
CDR3nt: TGTGCCAGCAGCTTAGTACTAGCGGGGGGCAATGAGCAGTTCTTC

abundance: many
d_gene: NA
j_gene: TRBJ2-4
v_gene: TRBV12-3/TRBV12-4
CDR3aa: CASMVRLKNIQYF
CDR3nt: TGTGCCAGCATGGTCAGGTTAAAAAACATTCAGTACTTC